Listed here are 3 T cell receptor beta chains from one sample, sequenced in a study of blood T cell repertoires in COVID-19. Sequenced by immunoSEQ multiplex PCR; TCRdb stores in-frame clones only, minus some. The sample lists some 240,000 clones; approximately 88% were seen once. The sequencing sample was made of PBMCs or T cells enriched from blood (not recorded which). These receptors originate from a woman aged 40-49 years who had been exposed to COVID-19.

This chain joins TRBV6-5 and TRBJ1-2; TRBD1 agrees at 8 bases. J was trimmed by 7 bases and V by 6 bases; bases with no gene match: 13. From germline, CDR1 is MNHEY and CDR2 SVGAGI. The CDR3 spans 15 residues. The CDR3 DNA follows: TGTGCCAGCAGCCCCGGGTCAGGGGGCGTTGGTGGCTACACCTTC. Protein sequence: CASSPGSGGVGGYTF.

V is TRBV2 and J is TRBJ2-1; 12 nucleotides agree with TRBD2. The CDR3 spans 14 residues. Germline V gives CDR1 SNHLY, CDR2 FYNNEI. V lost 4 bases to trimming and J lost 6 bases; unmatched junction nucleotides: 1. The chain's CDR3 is CASSASGGVNEQFF. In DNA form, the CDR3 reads TGTGCCAGCAGTGCTAGCGGGGGGGTCAATGAGCAGTTCTTC.

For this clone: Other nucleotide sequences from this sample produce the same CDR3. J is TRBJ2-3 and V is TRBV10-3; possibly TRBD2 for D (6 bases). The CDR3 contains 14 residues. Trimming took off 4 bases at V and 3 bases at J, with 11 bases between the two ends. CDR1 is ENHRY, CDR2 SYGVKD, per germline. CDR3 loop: CAISGAGSTDTQYF. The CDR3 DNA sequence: TGTGCCATCAGTGGAGCGGGTTCGACAGATACGCAGTATTTT.